The clone carrying this T cell receptor (beta chain) was seen ten or more times. Its cognate antigen is unknown. A second PCR of 7 to 11 cycles used a sample-barcoded 5' primer and a J-beta primer mix. Each CDR3 protein is one row after TCRdb ran MiXCR on the 5' RACE reads. The table shows hundreds of thousands of distinct CDR3 sequences, with roughly 32% occurring only once. Germline lookup yields CDR1 MNHEY and CDR2 SVGEGT. Between the trimmed V and J ends, which lost 5 bases and 1 base, there was a span of 20 bases. There are 17 residues in the CDR3. The record originates from a study of blood T cells in healthy people across ages. Study outcomes and limitations: Aged donors had fewer naive CD4+ cells and lower diversity than long-lived donors. Measured against age, TCR beta diversity per million T cells decreased in a roughly linear manner.

The TCR comes from an elderly woman in good health. The sample consisted of blood. The rearrangement uses TRBV6-2 or TRBV6-3 and TRBJ1-2; D perhaps matches TRBD1 (5 bases). The CDR3: CASSGYTREGHNYGYTF. The DNA for the CDR3 is TGTGCCAGCAGTGGCTATACGCGGGAAGGACATAACTATGGCTACACCTTC.